What follows is one T cell receptor beta chain and its context. These data belong to a study of OX40 agonist ivuxolimab in advanced cancers. Sequencing was performed with immunoSEQ multiplex PCR; in TCRdb, only in-frame clones are kept and a portion is missing. This sample has some 99,000 clones; just under 85% occur once, and the top ten carry over 1.3%. Material: CD4+ or CD8+ T cells sorted from blood, obtained in a trial of the OX40 agonist ivuxolimab. The receptor comes from an adult with an advanced solid tumor such as melanoma, head and neck, liver or kidney cancer.

The CDR3 region is CASSLFSVKNIQYF. The CDR3 DNA is TGTGCCAGCAGCTTGTTCAGCGTCAAAAACATTCAGTACTTC. This rearrangement joins TRBV5-4 to TRBJ2-4; D unresolved. Germline CDR1 SGHNT, CDR2 YYREEE (reference sequence). This CDR3 region has 14 residues. The germline V and J ends were trimmed by 1 base and 3 bases, with 8 bases remaining between them.